This T cell receptor beta chain was observed in a study of blood T cell repertoires in COVID-19. As for the study in general: Material from acute and convalescent COVID-19 was sourced from the United States, Italy and Spain.

Sequencing used immunoSEQ multiplex PCR; TCRdb keeps in-frame clones, though not all of them. This sample carries around 58,000 clones, roughly nine tenths of them seen once, and the ten largest clones take under 7.5%. Trimming cost V 2 bases and J 7 bases, with 7 bases left between them. Germline V gene sequence: CDR1 SGHDT, CDR2 YYEEEE. The CDR3 runs 12 residues. The chain carries TRBV5-6 and TRBJ1-5; maybe TRBD1 (5 bases). Material for sequencing was peripheral blood. This receptor was obtained from a woman aged 60-75 years with active or convalescent COVID-19. CDR3 nucleotides: TGTGCCAGCAGCTTTTCAGGGCAGCCCCAGCATTTT. Encoded protein: CASSFSGQPQHF.